Sequencing of this T cell receptor beta chain was carried out in a study of identical twins. Regarding the study as a whole: Rather than following the same donors, the conclusions depended on cross-sectional statistical analysis.

Addition of a universal primer site occurred through template switching, and cDNA carried unique molecular identifiers. TCRdb re-derived calls from the 5' RACE reads in MiXCR, one entry per CDR3 protein. The profile shows approximately 680,000 distinct CDR3 sequences, just over 7% of them singletons. Unmatched junction bases numbered 10, after V lost 5 bases and J lost 4 bases. The CDR3 spans 15 residues. CDR1 is SQVTM, CDR2 ANQGSEA, per germline. Concerning this clonotype itself: Its antigen is currently unknown.

This same sample was also part of a study on yellow fever vaccine responses in identical twins. That paper notes: Reportedly, the T cell response mounted by twins to vaccine seemed partly convergent, partly personalized.

The receptor was derived from a woman aged 18-29 years in good health. The rearrangement uses TRBV29-1 and TRBJ2-2, with 7 bases that match TRBD1. Sequenced input: PBMCs. The CDR3 reads CSVSRQGLGTGELFF. CDR3 bases: TGCAGCGTTTCAAGACAGGGTTTGGGCACCGGGGAGCTGTTTTTT.